The 25 T cell receptor beta chains reported below all come from one sample, sequenced in a study of early T cells in non-severe SARS-CoV-2 infection. TCRdb redid the calling of the 5' RACE reads with MiXCR, one entry per CDR3 protein. In the table there are roughly 99,000 distinct CDR3 sequences, 11% of which are singletons. The sequenced material came from whole blood. Receptor source: an adult who was a healthcare worker with PCR-confirmed SARS-CoV-2 infection or an uninfected control (not recorded which).

This clonotype has more than one count but fewer than ten. V gene TRBV19 combines with J gene TRBJ1-4; D remains ambiguous. CDR1 is LNHDA, CDR2 SQIVND, per germline (reference sequence). Trimming took 5 bases from V and 7 from J, leaving 14 bases between them. The CDR3 runs 14 residues. Here the CDR3 reads CASSSRETGEKLFF. The CDR3 nucleotides read TGTGCCAGTAGTTCGCGCGAGACGGGTGAAAAACTGTTTTTT.

J is TRBJ2-1 and V is TRBV7-9, with TRBD1 identical over 7 bases. This CDR3 spans 18 amino acids. The germline CDR1 and CDR2 sequences are SEHNR and FQNEAQ (reference sequence). V shed 5 bases and J 4 bases; nucleotides not matched to a gene: 17. The CDR3 DNA reads as TGTGCCAGCAGCGCCAAGACAGGGTCCGAAACCGGTTACAATGAGCAGTTCTTC. Protein: CASSAKTGSETGYNEQFF. Using reference TRBV7-9 and TRBJ2-1 for the parts outside the CDR3, the full variable domain is DTGVSQNPRHKITKRGQNVTFRCDPISEHNRLYWYRQTLGQGPEFLTYFQNEAQLEKSRLLSDRFSAERPKGSFSTLEIQRTEQGDSAMYLCASSAKTGSETGYNEQFFGPGTRLTVL.

This clonotype was observed at least ten times. The V gene is TRBV4-2, the J gene TRBJ2-1; D is perhaps TRBD2 (6 bases). Germline V gives CDR1 LGHNA, CDR2 YNFKEQ. This CDR3 has 15 amino acids. The V and J ends lost 1 base and 2 bases respectively, with 9 bases between them. CDR3 nucleotides: TGTGCCAGCAGCCAAGGGCTAGCGACCTACAATGAGCAGTTCTTC. Its translation is CASSQGLATYNEQFF.

This clonotype was detected only a few times. The chain's CDR3 is CASSPDRGSLGNEQFF. CDR3 nucleotides: TGCGCCAGCAGTCCCGACAGGGGAAGTCTGGGCAATGAGCAGTTCTTC. The chain employs TRBV5-1 and TRBJ2-1; 8 bases fit TRBD1. The germline gives CDR1 SGHRS, CDR2 YFSETQ. Trimming took 5 bases from V and 6 from J; bases not matched to a gene: 13. The CDR3 length is 16 residues.

In its sample, this clonotype was seen a few times. The genes are TRBV28 and TRBJ1-3; the D is unclear. The CDR3 consists of 14 residues. V shed 8 bases and J shed 0 bases, with 11 bases lying between them. Germline V CDR1 and CDR2: MDHEN, SYDVKM. CDR3 loop: CASCVGFSGNTIYF. The CDR3 coding sequence is TGTGCCAGCTGTGTCGGTTTCTCTGGAAACACCATATATTTT.

This clonotype has a count of ten or more. V usage is TRBV7-8 and J usage is TRBJ2-1; 9 bases are a match to TRBD2. The CDR3 sequence is 13 residues long. V was clipped by 3 bases and J by 9 bases; unmatched bases: 3. Germline assignment: CDR1 SGHVS and CDR2 FQNEAQ. CDR3 sequence (DNA): TGTGCCAGCAGCTTGGCGGGAGGGGGTGAGCAGTTCTTC. It encodes CASSLAGGGEQFF.

To note about this clonotype: This could be a read error, since a much larger clone is one nucleotide away. This sequence joins TRBV15 and TRBJ1-2; weak D call: TRBD1 (6 bases). Germline V gene sequence: CDR1 LNHNV, CDR2 YYDKDF (reference sequence). This CDR3 contains 15 residues. CDR3 protein: CATSSPARGGYGYIF. CDR3 sequence (DNA): TGTGCCACCAGCAGTCCAGCCCGTGGGGGCTATGGCTACATCTTC.

This clonotype was recorded many times. The gene calls are TRBV12-3 or TRBV12-4 and TRBJ2-1; D gene uncertain. V dropped 6 bases and J dropped 7 bases, with 10 bases sitting between them. CDR3 length equals 12 residues. As DNA, the CDR3 is TGTGCCAGCAGCTATAGCCGGAATGAGCAGTTCTTC. Its protein product is CASSYSRNEQFF.

The chain combines TRBV10-1 with TRBJ2-1; D is ambiguous. The germline CDR1 and CDR2 sequences are WNHNN and SYGVQD (reference sequence). V gave up 8 bases and J gave up 10 bases, with 6 bases separating them. CDR3 size: 9 residues. In nucleotides, the CDR3 is TGCGCCAGCTCAAGGGAGCAGTTCTTC. This sequence encodes CASSREQFF.

The chain couples TRBV11-2 to TRBJ2-7, with TRBD2 matching over 9 bases. Germline CDR1 is SGHAT and CDR2 is FQNNGV. Trimming at V came to 5 bases and at J to 6 bases, leaving 11 bases not matched to a gene. The CDR3 contains 15 residues. In DNA form, the CDR3 reads TGTGCCAGCAGCCCCACGGGTAGCGGGAGATTCGAGCAGTACTTC. Amino acids: CASSPTGSGRFEQYF.

Many counts were recorded for this clonotype. V gene TRBV15 combines with J gene TRBJ2-3; no clear D gene. The CDR3 sequence is 11 residues long. The ends were cut back, 9 bases at V and 9 bases at J, with 13 bases in the middle. CDR1 and CDR2 from the germline V gene are LNHNV and YYDKDF (reference sequence). CDR3 nucleotide sequence: TGTGCCACACTGGGGTACATGACGCAGTATTTT. Its protein product is CATLGYMTQYF.

The rearrangement links TRBV28 to TRBJ2-1; no clear D. Trimming removed 6 bases at V and 0 bases at J, with 12 bases between. In germline, CDR1 is MDHEN, CDR2 SYDVKM. The CDR3 has 15 amino acids. The CDR3 region has the DNA TGTGCCAGCAGATCAACTTTTAGCTCCTACAATGAGCAGTTCTTC. Encoded protein: CASRSTFSSYNEQFF.

This clonotype was seen only a few times. The chain carries TRBV7-8 and TRBJ2-1; D is unclear. Germline V gene lookup returns CDR1 SGHVS and CDR2 FQNEAQ. CDR3 length: 16 residues. The V end lost 0 bases, the J end lost 4 bases, and 13 bases lay between the germline ends. For the CDR3, the DNA is TGTGCCAGCAGCTTAGCGGGTTGGCCCGATTACAATGAGCAGTTCTTC. This encodes CASSLAGWPDYNEQFF.

V usage is TRBV20-1 and J usage is TRBJ2-5; D not certain. Germline-derived CDR1 and CDR2 are DFQATT and SNEGSKA (reference sequence). V dropped 4 bases and J dropped 0 bases, with 9 bases sitting between them. The CDR3 has 13 residues. CDR3 sequence (DNA): TGCAGTGCTATGGACGGAAACCAAGAGACCCAGTACTTC. This codes for CSAMDGNQETQYF.

V gene TRBV19 combines with J gene TRBJ2-1; 8 bases match TRBD2. This CDR3 has 15 amino acids. Trimming at V came to 3 bases and at J to 10 bases, leaving 11 bases not matched to a gene. CDR1 and CDR2 from the germline V gene are LNHDA and SQIVND (reference sequence). DNA for the CDR3: TGTGCCAGTAGTATGGTCGGGAGGGCCCTCGGGGAGCAGTTCTTC. Translating gives CASSMVGRALGEQFF.

This clonotype has a handful of counts. The V and J genes are TRBV21-1 and TRBJ2-7; the DNA was not used to check the table's D call, TRBD2. TRBV21-1 is a pseudogene locus. This CDR3 spans 15 amino acids. The chain's CDR3 is CASSLTSGSIYEQYF. The CDR3 nucleotides are TGTGCCAGCAGTCTTACTAGCGGGAGTATCTACGAGCAGTACTTC.

This clonotype showed up just a few times. This chain connects TRBV6-5 to TRBJ2-4, with 9 bases that match TRBD2. The germline CDR1 and CDR2 sequences are MNHEY and SVGAGI. The CDR3 runs 21 residues. After removal of 2 bases from V and 0 bases from J, the junction contained 17 bases not matched to a gene. This CDR3 reads CASSYNRSSGIPQLAKNIQYF. CDR3 in DNA: TGTGCCAGCAGTTACAATCGATCTAGCGGGATTCCCCAACTAGCCAAAAACATTCAGTACTTC.

This clonotype was counted ten times or more. The rearrangement uses TRBV12-3 or TRBV12-4 and TRBJ1-2, with D possibly TRBD1 on 5 matching bases. The CDR3 extends over 14 amino acids. The ends were cut back, 3 bases at V and 8 bases at J, with 16 bases in the middle. The CDR3, as DNA: TGTGCCAGCAGTTTGGGACCGGGCCGGAGGGGCTACACCTTC. Protein sequence: CASSLGPGRRGYTF.

This clonotype appeared many times. The gene calls are TRBV4-1 and TRBJ1-3, with D maybe TRBD1 (6 bases). The germline V gene has CDR1 MGHRA and CDR2 YSYEKL. The CDR3 has 15 residues. V was pared by 4 bases and J by 1 base, with 11 bases between. DNA for the CDR3: TGCGCCAGCAGCCCTACAGGACAGTCTGGAAACACCATATATTTT. Translated: CASSPTGQSGNTIYF.

This clonotype was seen repeatedly, ten times or more. This chain links TRBV6-2 or TRBV6-3 with TRBJ2-7; 7 bases are shared with TRBD1. CDR3 size: 14 residues. Germline trimming cut 5 bases from V and 4 bases from J; bases unmatched to any gene: 8. CDR1 and CDR2 (germline): MNHEY, SVGEGT. The CDR3 coding sequence is TGTGCCAGCAGTGGTCGACAGGGTCGGTACGAGCAGTACTTC. Translated, it gives CASSGRQGRYEQYF.

CDR3 DNA sequence: TGTGCCAGCAGTGAAGCAGGTTGGGAGAGCCCTTACGAGCAGTACTTC. As protein: CASSEAGWESPYEQYF. The chain carries TRBV6-1 and TRBJ2-7; possibly TRBD2 for D (5 bases). With 0 bases removed from V and 4 bases from J, the gap between germline ends came to 16 bases. The CDR3 contains 16 residues. The germline gives CDR1 MNHNS, CDR2 SASEGT.

This sequence joins TRBV20-1 and TRBJ2-3; 9 bases are a match to TRBD1. V trimming: 3 bases; J trimming: 2 bases; junction bases outside the gene matches: 12. Germline-derived CDR1 and CDR2 are DFQATT and SNEGSKA (reference sequence). CDR3 length: 17 amino acids. The CDR3 nucleotides are TGCAGTGCTAGGGGGCGGGACAGGGTCTTCTCCACAGATACGCAGTATTTT. It encodes CSARGRDRVFSTDTQYF.

The table lists this clonotype with many counts. The chain joins TRBV3-1 to TRBJ1-6; weak D call: TRBD1 (5 bases). V was shortened by 6 bases and J by 5 bases, with 17 bases between the two germline ends. CDR1 and CDR2 from the germline V gene are LGHDT and YNNKEL (reference sequence). This CDR3 is 16 amino acids long. The CDR3 sequence is CASRRTQGIDNSPLHF. In DNA, the CDR3 is TGTGCCAGCAGGCGAACCCAGGGAATCGATAATTCACCCCTCCACTTT. The whole variable domain, filled in from reference TRBV3-1 and TRBJ1-6, reads DTAVSQTPKYLVTQMGNDKSIKCEQNLGHDTMYWYKQDSKKFLKIMFSYNNKELIINETVPNRFSPKSPDKAHLNLHINSLELGDSAVYFCASRRTQGIDNSPLHFGNGTRLTVT.

The table lists this clonotype with a few counts. CDR3 protein: CASSQDGFEGREKLFF. In DNA, the CDR3 is TGTGCCAGCAGCCAAGACGGTTTCGAGGGAAGAGAAAAACTGTTTTTT. V gene TRBV3-1 combines with J gene TRBJ1-4; D is ambiguous. V shed 0 bases and J shed 8 bases, with 16 bases lying between them. The germline CDR1 and CDR2 sequences are LGHDT and YNNKEL (reference sequence). CDR3 length: 16 residues.

The chain recombines TRBV20-1 with TRBJ2-2, with TRBD2 matching 11 bases. Germline CDR1 DFQATT, CDR2 SNEGSKA (reference sequence). This CDR3 spans 15 amino acids. V lost 4 bases and J lost 6; bases outside the gene matches: 7. The chain's CDR3 is CSATKDSGRAGELFF. CDR3 in DNA: TGCAGTGCTACTAAAGATAGCGGGAGGGCCGGGGAGCTGTTTTTT.